These T cell receptor beta chains were read from a single sample in a study of T cells in Graves' hyperthyroidism and ophthalmopathy. TCRdb processed the multiplex PCR reads anew with MiXCR; each CDR3 protein has one entry. The sample contains 400,000 to 600,000 distinct CDR3 sequences, around 20% of which appear only once. Sequences were obtained from blood. The origin of the receptors is a man younger than 30 with Graves' hyperthyroidism. Each CDR3 is given with its conserved first and last residue. A D gene is named only where the DNA matches it firmly. Size values are once, few and many counts, or a class for expanded clones, and some rows have none.

many	-	TRBV7-2	TRBJ2-7	TGTGCCAGCAGCCGGGTTATATCCTACGAGCAGTACTTC	CASSRVISYEQYF
many	-	TRBV12-3/TRBV12-4	TRBJ1-1	TGTGCCAGCAGTTTGTACTCCGGAGCTTTCTTT	CASSLYSGAFF
-	TRBD2	TRBV19	TRBJ2-5	TGTGCCAGTTCCGGCCGACTAGCGGGAGAGCAAGAGACCCAGTACTTC	CASSGRLAGEQETQYF
many	-	TRBV15	TRBJ1-2	TGTGCCACCAGCTCCAGAGGGATCTATGGCTACACCTTC	CATSSRGIYGYTF
many	-	TRBV24-1	TRBJ2-5	TGTGCCACCAGTGATCCGATGGACACGGATCAAGAGACCCAGTACTTC	CATSDPMDTDQETQYF
many	-	TRBV6-1	TRBJ2-7	TGTGCCAGCAGTGAATGGAGGGCCGAGCAGTACTTC	CASSEWRAEQYF
many	-	TRBV2	TRBJ2-7	TGTGCCAGCGGGACATGGGACTACGAGCAGTACTTC	CASGTWDYEQYF
-	TRBD1	TRBV19	TRBJ1-1	TGTGCCAGTAGTACCGTCCCGACAGGGGGCAACACTGAAGCTTTCTTT	CASSTVPTGGNTEAFF
few	TRBD1	TRBV6-2/TRBV6-3	TRBJ1-2	TGTGCCAGCGCAGACACAGGGGACTATGGCTACACCTTC	CASADTGDYGYTF
-	-	TRBV5-1	TRBJ2-2	TGCGCCAGCAGCGCGGACGGAAGCTACACCGGGGAGCTGTTTTTT	CASSADGSYTGELFF
many	TRBD1	TRBV12-3/TRBV12-4	TRBJ1-1	TGTGCCAGCAGCCGGGGGACAGGCACTGAAGCTTTCTTT	CASSRGTGTEAFF
many	-	TRBV27	TRBJ2-5	TGTGCCAGCAGTTTCCGGCCCGACGGGGAGACCCAGTACTTC	CASSFRPDGETQYF
many	-	TRBV28	TRBJ2-7	TGTGCCAGCAGTCTCATCGGGGGGCCCAAAGGGGAGCAGTACTTC	CASSLIGGPKGEQYF
few	TRBD1	TRBV6-1	TRBJ1-6	TGTGCCAGCAGTGAACAGGGGGATAATTCACCCCTCCACTTT	CASSEQGDNSPLHF
-	-	TRBV29-1	TRBJ2-5	TGCAGCGTTGAGCCGGTTTACCAAGAGACCCAGTACTTC	CSVEPVYQETQYF
few	-	TRBV12-3/TRBV12-4	TRBJ2-4	TGTGCCAGCAGTCCCCCCCGCGTGGAGGAACTAGCCAAAAACATTAAGTACTTC	CASSPPRVEELAKNIKYF
many	TRBD1	TRBV6-2/TRBV6-3	TRBJ1-6	TGTGCCAGCAGCTGGACAGGGAACTCACCCCTCCACTTT	CASSWTGNSPLHF
-	TRBD1	TRBV12-3/TRBV12-4	TRBJ1-2	TGTGCCAGCAGCTCGGCCCCGGGACAGGGGTATGGCTACACCTTC	CASSSAPGQGYGYTF
many	TRBD2	TRBV12-3/TRBV12-4	TRBJ2-2	TGTGCCAGCAGTTTTAGCGGGAAGAGTACCGGGGAGCTGTTTTTT	CASSFSGKSTGELFF
many	-	TRBV20-1	TRBJ2-7	TGCAGTGCTAGCGGGGACACAAGCCCCCACGAGCAGTACTTC	CSASGDTSPHEQYF
-	-	TRBV7-6	TRBJ2-5	TGTGCCAGCAGCTTAGAGACGGAGCAAGAGACCCAGTACTTC	CASSLETEQETQYF
-	TRBD1	TRBV16	TRBJ1-2	TGTGCCAGCAGCCGAGAGGGGGCGGTCTATGGCTACACCTTC	CASSREGAVYGYTF
many	-	TRBV28	TRBJ1-1	TGTGCCAGCAGTTTTATGATGAACACTGAAGCTTTCTTT	CASSFMMNTEAFF
many	-	TRBV7-8	TRBJ2-5	TGTGCCAGCAGCTTAGCGTGGGGGCATGAGACCCAGTACTTC	CASSLAWGHETQYF
many	-	TRBV20-1	TRBJ2-7	TGCAGTGCCATCACGGGGGAATACGAGCAGTACTTC	CSAITGEYEQYF
many	TRBD1	TRBV6-2/TRBV6-3	TRBJ1-2	TGTGCCAGCAGTTACTCCAAGGGAGGGGGCGTCACTAACTATGGCTACACCTTC	CASSYSKGGGVTNYGYTF
many	-	TRBV28	TRBJ2-7	TGTGCCAGCAGTTTTGTTTGGTTGGGGGACAATACCTACGAGCAGTACTTC	CASSFVWLGDNTYEQYF
many	TRBD2	TRBV12-3/TRBV12-4	TRBJ2-2	TGTGCCAGCAGTTTCCGACTAGCGGGGGGGCGAGGGGAGCTGTTTTTT	CASSFRLAGGRGELFF
many	-	TRBV10-3	TRBJ2-7	TGTGCCATCAGCCGGACAGGCGGGGGGACCTACGAGCAGTACTTC	CAISRTGGGTYEQYF
many	TRBD2	TRBV2	TRBJ2-2	TGTGCCAGCGGAGGGACTAGCGGGGGAACCGGGGAGCTGTTTTTT	CASGGTSGGTGELFF
many	-	TRBV12-3/TRBV12-4	TRBJ1-1	TGTGCCAGCAGTTTAGGCTATGAAGCTTTCTTT	CASSLGYEAFF
few	-	TRBV6-2/TRBV6-3	TRBJ1-5	TGTGCCAGCAACGACCGTAGCAATCAGCCCCAGCATTTT	CASNDRSNQPQHF
many	-	TRBV10-3	TRBJ2-7	TGTGCCATCAAGGCGAGCTCCTACGAGCAGTACTTC	CAIKASSYEQYF
many	-	TRBV6-1	TRBJ1-5	TGTGCCACCGGGACCGGTCAGCCCCAGCATTTT	CATGTGQPQHF
many	TRBD2	TRBV20-1	TRBJ2-7	TGCAGTGCCTTAGCGGGGGAACCCTACGAGCAGTACTTC	CSALAGEPYEQYF
many	-	TRBV11-2	TRBJ1-1	TGTGCCAGCAGCTTAGTTCTCAGGGGATACAACACTGAAGCTTTCTTT	CASSLVLRGYNTEAFF
many	-	TRBV12-3/TRBV12-4	TRBJ1-5	TGTGCCAGCAGTTTTCAGGGGAATCAGCCCCAGCATTTT	CASSFQGNQPQHF
few	TRBD1	TRBV4-1	TRBJ2-7	TGCGCCAGCAGCCTCGGACAGGGGATCTCCTACGAGCAGTACTTC	CASSLGQGISYEQYF
-	-	TRBV2	TRBJ2-7	TGTGCCAGCAGTGAGCAGGGATCCTCCTACGAGCAGTACTTC	CASSEQGSSYEQYF
many	-	TRBV19	TRBJ1-5	TGTGCCAGTACAACAGGGAGCAATCAGCCCCAGCATTTT	CASTTGSNQPQHF
once	TRBD1	TRBV2	TRBJ1-2	TGTGCCAGCAGTGTGGACAGGCAGAACTATGGCTACACCTTC	CASSVDRQNYGYTF
many	-	TRBV6-1	TRBJ1-5	TGTGCCAGCAGTGACGGGGCGCCCCAGCATTTT	CASSDGAPQHF
many	-	TRBV19	TRBJ2-5	TGTGCCAGTTCACCTTTGGAGGGGGTGACCCAGTACTTC	CASSPLEGVTQYF
-	-	TRBV28	TRBJ1-1	TGTGCCAGCATCTCCACATCGCTCACTGAAGCTTTCTTT	CASISTSLTEAFF
many	-	TRBV6-2/TRBV6-3	TRBJ2-7	TGTGCCAGCAGTACGTCCGACACTACCTACGAGCAGTACTTC	CASSTSDTTYEQYF
few	-	TRBV18	TRBJ2-7	TGTGCCAGCTCACCCCCGGAGAGGGACGAGCAGTACTTC	CASSPPERDEQYF
few	-	TRBV4-2	TRBJ1-1	TGTGCCAGCAGCCAAGAGGCGGGCAGGGCGGTCTCAAACACTGAAGCTTTCTTT	CASSQEAGRAVSNTEAFF
many	-	TRBV7-8	TRBJ1-1	TGTGCCAGCAGCCCAGGAGCCGGAATCACTGAAGCTTTCTTT	CASSPGAGITEAFF
many	-	TRBV30	TRBJ1-1	TGTGCCTGGAGTGAAGGAGGTCACACTGAAGCTTTCTTT	CAWSEGGHTEAFF
few	-	TRBV19	TRBJ2-7	TGTGCCAGTAGCTTGACAGGCGAAAACCCTTTCTACGAGCAGTACTTC	CASSLTGENPFYEQYF
-	-	TRBV7-8	TRBJ1-1	TGTGCCAGCAGCTTAAGTAGGACAGCGAACACTGAAGCTTTCTTT	CASSLSRTANTEAFF
-	-	TRBV20-1	TRBJ1-2	TGCAGTGCTAGAGATCCAGGCCCTAGCTATGGCTACACCTTC	CSARDPGPSYGYTF
many	-	TRBV19	TRBJ2-7	TGTGCCAGCGGTGACACGTCCTACGAGCAGTACTTC	CASGDTSYEQYF
many	TRBD1	TRBV6-1	TRBJ2-5	TGTGCCAGCAGTGCGCGGACAGGGGCAGAGACCCAGTACTTC	CASSARTGAETQYF
many	-	TRBV30	TRBJ2-5	TGTGCCTACGACAGAGAGACCCAGTACTTC	CAYDRETQYF